This T cell receptor (beta chain) came from a study of cytomegalovirus exposure and HLA in healthy donors. General study findings and limits: Previous analysis showed most TCR beta V segments were productive about 87% or about 30% of the time. Some TCR beta chains (around 180 of them) were listed as cytomegalovirus-associated.

This clone has only a few counts. Its specificity is not known. Germline lookup yields CDR1 MNHEY and CDR2 SMNVEV (reference sequence). V was shortened by 2 bases and J by 4 bases, with 11 bases between the two germline ends. The CDR3 totals 14 residues. A multiplex PCR was run with 60 Vbeta primers and 13 Jbeta primers. Assay used: immunoSEQ multiplex PCR; TCRdb lists only in-frame clones, some missing. Among over 110,000 clones, 60% to 85% were seen once, and the ten largest hold approximately 1.3%. This TCR came from a male donor in good health and CMV-seropositive. This rearrangement joins TRBV27 to TRBJ1-2; D not resolved. The material sequenced was PBMCs. The CDR3 nucleotides read TGTGCCAGCAGTTTAGGTTCTGCGGGCTATGGCTACACCTTC. Protein sequence: CASSLGSAGYGYTF.